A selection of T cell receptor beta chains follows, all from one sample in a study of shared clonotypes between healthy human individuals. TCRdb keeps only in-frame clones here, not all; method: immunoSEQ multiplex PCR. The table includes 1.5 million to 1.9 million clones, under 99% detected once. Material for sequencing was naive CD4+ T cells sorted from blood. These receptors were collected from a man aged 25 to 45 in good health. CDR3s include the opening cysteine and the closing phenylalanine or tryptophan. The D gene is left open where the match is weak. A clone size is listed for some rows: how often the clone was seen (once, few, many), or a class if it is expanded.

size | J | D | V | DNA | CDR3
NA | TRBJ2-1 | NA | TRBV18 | TGTGCCAGCTCAGACTCCTTGGCCTACAATGAGCAGTTCTTC | CASSDSLAYNEQFF
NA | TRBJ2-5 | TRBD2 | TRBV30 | TGTGCCCGAACTAGCGGCCCCCAAGAGACCCAGTACTTC | CARTSGPQETQYF
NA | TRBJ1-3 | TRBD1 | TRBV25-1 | TGTGCAAGCCAGGGCCTCCCGGACAGGGCTGGAAACACCATATATTTT | CASQGLPDRAGNTIYF
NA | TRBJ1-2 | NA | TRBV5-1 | TGCGCCAGCAGCTTGGATGGCTATGGCTACACCTTC | CASSLDGYGYTF
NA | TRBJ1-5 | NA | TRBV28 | TGTGCCAGCAGTTTCTCAGGGGCAGGTCAGCCCCAGCATTTT | CASSFSGAGQPQHF
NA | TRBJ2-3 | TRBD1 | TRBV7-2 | TGTGCCAGCAGCCTCCGACAGGGTACAGATACGCAGTATTTT | CASSLRQGTDTQYF
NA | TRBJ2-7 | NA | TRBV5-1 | TGCGCCAGCAGCTGGGACTCCTACTATCCCTATAAGCGGAGGCGCTCCTACGAGCAGTACTTC | CASSWDSYYPYKRRRSYEQYF
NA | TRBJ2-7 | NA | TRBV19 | TGTGCCAGTAAAAGGGGTAGCTCCTACGAGCAGTACTTC | CASKRGSSYEQYF
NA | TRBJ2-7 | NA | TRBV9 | TGTGCCAGCAGCCCACCGCCGCCCCGCTCCTACGAGCAGTACTTC | CASSPPPPRSYEQYF
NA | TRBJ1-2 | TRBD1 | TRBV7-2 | TGTGCCAGCAGCCCGCACTCGGCCGGGACAGGGGGTGGCTACACCTTC | CASSPHSAGTGGGYTF
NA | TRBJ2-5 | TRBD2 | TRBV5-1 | TGCGCCAGCAGCTCGGGACTAGCGGAGAACCAAGAGACCCAGTACTTC | CASSSGLAENQETQYF
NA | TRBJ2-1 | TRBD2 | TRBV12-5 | TGTGCTAGTGGTTTGCTACTAGCGGGAGAGGACAATGAGCAGTTCTTC | CASGLLLAGEDNEQFF
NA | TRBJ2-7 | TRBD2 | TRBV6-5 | TGTGCCAGCAGTTATGGGGCGGGAGGATCTTTGTACGAGCAGTACTTC | CASSYGAGGSLYEQYF
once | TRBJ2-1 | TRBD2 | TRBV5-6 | TGTGCCAGCAGTATCCGACTAGCGGGGAGCAATGAGCAGTTCTTC | CASSIRLAGSNEQFF
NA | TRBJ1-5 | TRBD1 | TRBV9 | TGTGCCAGCAGCGTAGGATCGGACAGGAGCAATCAGCCCCAGCATTTT | CASSVGSDRSNQPQHF
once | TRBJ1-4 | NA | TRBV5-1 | TGCGCCAGCAGCTTGGACCCAACTAATGAAAAACTGTTTTTT | CASSLDPTNEKLFF
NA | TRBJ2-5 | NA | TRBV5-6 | TGTGCCAGCAGCTTGAGCGCAATTCAAGAGACCCAGTACTTC | CASSLSAIQETQYF